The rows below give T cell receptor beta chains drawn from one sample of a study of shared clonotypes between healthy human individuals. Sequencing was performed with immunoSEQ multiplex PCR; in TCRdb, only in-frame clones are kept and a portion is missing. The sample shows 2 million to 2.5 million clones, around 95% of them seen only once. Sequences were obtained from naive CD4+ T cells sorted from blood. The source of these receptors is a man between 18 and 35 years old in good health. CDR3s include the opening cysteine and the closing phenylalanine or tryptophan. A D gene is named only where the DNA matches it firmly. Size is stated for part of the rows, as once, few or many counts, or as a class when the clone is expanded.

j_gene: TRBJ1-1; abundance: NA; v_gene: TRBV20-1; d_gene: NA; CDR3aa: CSARQVGAFF; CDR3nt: TGCAGTGCTAGACAGGTGGGAGCTTTCTTT
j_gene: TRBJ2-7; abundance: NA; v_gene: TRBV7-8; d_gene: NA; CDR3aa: CASSLYLGSSYEQYF; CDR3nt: TGTGCCAGCAGCTTATATCTAGGATCCTCCTACGAGCAGTACTTC
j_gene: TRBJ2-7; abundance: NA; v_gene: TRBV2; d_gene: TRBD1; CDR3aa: CASRGTGGAQYF; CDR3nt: TGTGCCAGCAGGGGGACAGGGGGCGCGCAGTACTTC
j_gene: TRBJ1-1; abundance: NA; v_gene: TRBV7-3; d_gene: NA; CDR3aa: CASSKDGNTEAFF; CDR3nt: TGTGCCAGCAGCAAGGACGGGAACACTGAAGCTTTCTTT
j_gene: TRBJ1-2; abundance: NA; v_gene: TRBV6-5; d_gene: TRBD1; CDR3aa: CASRRDSNYGYTF; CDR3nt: TGTGCCAGCAGGAGGGACAGCAACTATGGCTACACCTTC
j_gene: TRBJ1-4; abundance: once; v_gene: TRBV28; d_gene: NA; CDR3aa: CASHEGGGNKKLFF; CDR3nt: TGTGCCAGCCACGAGGGCGGGGGGAATAAAAAACTGTTTTTT
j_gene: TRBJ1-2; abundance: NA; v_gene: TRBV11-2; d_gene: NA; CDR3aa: CASSFTGNYGYTF; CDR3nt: TGTGCCAGCAGCTTTACAGGAAACTATGGCTACACCTTC
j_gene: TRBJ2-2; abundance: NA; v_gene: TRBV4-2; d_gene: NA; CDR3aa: CASSPTYTGELFF; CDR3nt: TGTGCCAGCAGCCCCACATACACCGGGGAGCTGTTTTTT
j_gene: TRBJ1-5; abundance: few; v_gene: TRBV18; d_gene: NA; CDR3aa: CASSPPNQPQHF; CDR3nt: TGTGCCAGCTCACCCCCAAATCAGCCCCAGCATTTT
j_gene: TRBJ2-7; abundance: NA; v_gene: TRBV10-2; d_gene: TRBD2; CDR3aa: CASSQRTSGDKRSYEQYF; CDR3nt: TGCGCCAGCAGTCAACGGACTAGCGGGGACAAGCGCTCCTACGAGCAGTACTTC
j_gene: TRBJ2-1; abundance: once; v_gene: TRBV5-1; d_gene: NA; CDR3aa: CASSLDRENKFF; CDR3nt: TGCGCCAGCAGCTTGGACAGGGAAAATAAGTTCTTC
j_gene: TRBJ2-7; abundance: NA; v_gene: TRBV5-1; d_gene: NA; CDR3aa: CASSLEGRGGGEQYF; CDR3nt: TGCGCCAGCAGCTTGGAGGGAAGGGGTGGGGGCGAGCAGTACTTC